These 28 T cell receptor beta chains were sequenced from one sample in a study of radiotherapy plus CTLA-4 blockade in lung cancer. Clones were sequenced by immunoSEQ multiplex PCR, and TCRdb holds only the in-frame ones, with some missing. The repertoire includes some 49,000 clones, around 84% of them detected once, and roughly a quarter sits in the top ten. The sequencing used peripheral blood, collected from a patient treated with radiotherapy plus ipilimumab. The source of these receptors is a human donor with non-small cell lung cancer whose response to radiotherapy plus ipilimumab could not be evaluated.

V gene TRBV7-2 combines with J gene TRBJ2-7; 14 bases align to TRBD2. The CDR3 spans 16 residues. The germline V gene encodes CDR1 SGHTA and CDR2 FQGNSA. V lost 5 bases and J lost 2; bases outside the gene matches: 5. Here the CDR3 DNA reads TGTGCCAGCAGCCCTGGACTAGCGGGAGGAACCTACGAGCAGTACTTC. Its protein product is CASSPGLAGGTYEQYF.

The J gene is TRBJ1-2, the V gene TRBV2, with D possibly TRBD1 on 5 matching bases. Germline assignment: CDR1 SNHLY and CDR2 FYNNEI. The CDR3 contains 12 residues. Trimming took 4 bases from V and 8 from J, leaving 11 bases between them. The CDR3 nucleotides read TGTGCCAGCAGTGGGCTGACAGAAGGCTACACCTTC. Translation: CASSGLTEGYTF.

V and J are TRBV7-9 and TRBJ1-2, with TRBD1 identical over 8 bases. Germline V CDR1 and CDR2: SEHNR, FQNEAQ (reference sequence). The CDR3 spans 14 residues. V trimming: 4 bases; J trimming: 7 bases; junction bases outside the gene matches: 8. CDR3 sequence: CASSYLQGVGGYTF. As DNA, the CDR3 is TGTGCCAGCAGCTACCTACAGGGGGTGGGTGGCTACACCTTC.

The chain is built from TRBV19 and TRBJ2-7, with a tentative D call TRBD2 (6 bases). The CDR3 loop spans 15 amino acids. CDR1 and CDR2 (germline): LNHDA, SQIVND (reference sequence). The V gene lost 1 base and the J gene lost 2 bases, with 12 bases spanning the gap. The CDR3 DNA follows: TGTGCCAGTAGTATAGGGCTGGGGGGACCCTACGAGCAGTACTTC. Translation: CASSIGLGGPYEQYF.

The J gene is TRBJ1-1, the V gene TRBV6-1, with no clear D. CDR1 and CDR2 from the germline V gene are MNHNS and SASEGT. This CDR3 spans 12 amino acids. V was pared by 7 bases and J by 1 base, with 7 bases between. CDR3 DNA: TGTGCCAGCATAGTAGAGAACACTGAAGCTTTCTTT. Its protein product is CASIVENTEAFF.

In its sample, this clone was seen a few times. V gene TRBV30 combines with J gene TRBJ1-2; D is perhaps TRBD1 (6 bases). V lost 7 bases and J 6 bases, leaving 15 bases between the germline ends. The CDR3 is made up of 12 amino acids. CDR1 is GTSNPN, CDR2 SVGIG, per germline (reference sequence). CDR3 in amino acids: CASTTGSHGYTF. The CDR3 DNA is TGTGCCTCCACTACAGGGTCCCATGGCTACACCTTC. Using reference TRBV30 and TRBJ1-2 for the parts outside the CDR3, the full variable domain is SQTIHQWPATLVQPVGSPLSLECTVEGTSNPNLYWYRQAAGRGLQLLFYSVGIGQISSEVPQNLSASRPQDRQFILSSKKLLLSDSGFYLCASTTGSHGYTFGSGTRLTVV.

This clone was counted a single time. V gene TRBV5-1 combines with J gene TRBJ2-2, with a tentative D call TRBD1 (6 bases). The V end lost 4 bases, the J end lost 0 bases, and 19 bases lay between the germline ends. CDR3 length: 18 residues. Looked up from germline, CDR1 is SGHRS and CDR2 is YFSETQ. CDR3 bases: TGCGCCAGCAGCAAACGGGCCGGGACATTCGCGAACACCGGGGAGCTGTTTTTT. Protein product: CASSKRAGTFANTGELFF.

The chain employs TRBV4-3 and TRBJ2-1; possible D gene TRBD2, 6 bases. Trimming shortened V by 4 bases and J by 14 bases, and 15 bases separated the two germline ends. The CDR3 length is 12 residues. Per the germline V gene, CDR1 is LGHNA and CDR2 is YSLEER. The CDR3 reads CASSPSGLEKFF. DNA of the CDR3: TGCGCCAGCAGCCCCTCGGGACTGGAGAAGTTCTTC.

The V call is TRBV19, the J call TRBJ1-3; no firm D call. Germline CDR1 LNHDA, CDR2 SQIVND (reference sequence). The CDR3 consists of 15 residues. Trimming cost V 0 bases and J 0 bases, with 6 bases left between them. CDR3 loop: CASSIDRSSGNTIYF. DNA for the CDR3: TGTGCCAGTAGTATAGATCGGAGCTCTGGAAACACCATATATTTT.

The V gene is TRBV5-1, the J gene TRBJ1-6; 7 bases are a match to TRBD1. V was pared by 0 bases and J by 5 bases, with 2 bases of the junction left unmatched. The CDR3 runs 15 residues. Germline V gene sequence: CDR1 SGHRS, CDR2 YFSETQ. Here the CDR3 reads CASSLAGTDNSPLHF. The CDR3 bases are TGCGCCAGCAGCTTGGCCGGGACAGATAATTCACCCCTCCACTTT.

The chain combines TRBV9 with TRBJ2-1; D is undetermined. V was clipped by 0 bases and J by 4 bases, with 5 bases between them. Germline CDR1 and CDR2: SGDLS and YYNGEE. The CDR3 has 13 residues. CDR3 sequence: CASSVAEYNEQFF. For the CDR3, the DNA is TGTGCCAGCAGCGTAGCCGAGTACAATGAGCAGTTCTTC.

As concerns this clone: An end of the junction does not agree with germline; a read error may underlie this. The chain is built from TRBV11-2 and TRBJ2-1; weak D call: TRBD1 (6 bases). CDR3 size: 14 residues. Germline V gene lookup returns CDR1 SGHAT and CDR2 FQNNGV. This chain's CDR3 is CASSLEQGYHEQFF. In nucleotides, the CDR3 is TGTGCCAGCAGCTTAGAACAGGGCTACCATGAGCAGTTCTTC.

V gene TRBV30 combines with J gene TRBJ1-2, with 8 bases identical to TRBD1. The germline V gene encodes CDR1 GTSNPN and CDR2 SVGIG (reference sequence). This CDR3 is built from 14 residues. With 2 bases clipped from V and 2 bases from J, the junction kept 4 bases outside the gene matches. The CDR3 DNA reads as TGTGCCTGGAGTACAGGGGGGACAAACTATGGCTACACCTTC. The encoded protein is CAWSTGGTNYGYTF.

The J gene is TRBJ1-1, the V gene TRBV9, with D possibly TRBD1 on 6 matching bases. Trimming shortened V by 0 bases and J by 4 bases, and 13 bases separated the two germline ends. CDR1 SGDLS and CDR2 YYNGEE come from the germline V gene. The CDR3 runs 15 residues. CDR3 bases: TGTGCCAGCAGCGTAGGGCGGGGGGCTGGCACTGAAGCTTTCTTT. This translates into CASSVGRGAGTEAFF.

This clone was detected once. V and J are TRBV6-5 and TRBJ2-4; D possibly corresponds to TRBD2 (7 bases). V was pared by 0 bases and J by 6 bases, with 9 bases between. The germline V gene has CDR1 MNHEY and CDR2 SVGAGI. The CDR3 loop spans 14 amino acids. The chain's CDR3 is CASSYSRGLNIQYF. CDR3 nucleotide sequence: TGTGCCAGCAGTTACTCGCGGGGGCTAAACATTCAGTACTTC.

CDR3: CASSTQGGEKLFF. The CDR3 bases are TGTGCCAGCAGCACACAGGGGGGGGAAAAACTGTTTTTT. This sequence joins TRBV7-2 and TRBJ1-4; TRBD1 matches at 8 bases. The V gene end was trimmed by 5 bases and the J gene end by 8 bases; junction bases not matched to a gene: 4. The CDR3 consists of 13 residues. Germline CDR1 SGHTA, CDR2 FQGNSA.

J is TRBJ2-1 and V is TRBV14; 7 bases are a match to TRBD1. Germline assignment: CDR1 SGHDN and CDR2 FVKESK. The CDR3 covers 14 residues. V lost 0 bases, J lost 6 bases, and 2 bases stayed unmatched. The CDR3, as DNA: TGTGCCAGCAGCCAAGAGTACAGGGGCAATGAGCAGTTCTTC. This translates into CASSQEYRGNEQFF.

The chain combines TRBV2 with TRBJ1-1; 7 positions agree with TRBD1. V was clipped by 7 bases and J by 3 bases; unmatched bases: 5. This CDR3 has 13 residues. CDR1 and CDR2 from the germline V gene are SNHLY and FYNNEI. CDR3 residues: CASTKTGDTEAFF. The CDR3, as DNA: TGTGCCAGCACCAAAACAGGGGACACTGAAGCTTTCTTT.

This sequence joins TRBV7-6 and TRBJ2-1; 9 bases align to TRBD1. The J segment lost 8 bases and the V segment lost 8 bases, leaving 4 bases of the junction unmatched. Germline CDR1 reads SGHVS; CDR2 reads FNYEAQ. CDR3 length equals 12 residues. CDR3 sequence: CASGTGTHEQFF. CDR3 in DNA: TGTGCCAGCGGGACAGGGACCCATGAGCAGTTCTTC.

The table lists this clone with a count of one. This chain connects TRBV7-2 to TRBJ2-1; 10 nucleotides align to TRBD2. V shed 3 bases, J shed 7 bases, and the junction held 15 bases outside the gene matches. The V gene's germline CDR1 is SGHTA and CDR2 FQGNSA. The CDR3 contains 18 residues. The CDR3 spells CASSFPQSGRGIGNEQFF. The CDR3 region has the DNA TGTGCCAGCAGCTTTCCCCAGAGCGGGAGGGGAATAGGGAATGAGCAGTTCTTC.

This chain joins TRBV28 and TRBJ1-2; D uncertain. The V gene's germline CDR1 is MDHEN and CDR2 SYDVKM. The CDR3 length is 11 residues. V was shortened by 6 bases and J by 4 bases, with 6 bases between the two germline ends. This CDR3 reads CASSRVYGYTF. Written as DNA, the CDR3 is TGTGCCAGCAGCCGGGTCTATGGCTACACCTTC.

The rearrangement uses TRBV28 and TRBJ1-5, with TRBD1 matching over 8 bases. The CDR3 sequence is 16 residues long. V was clipped by 6 bases and J by 4 bases; unmatched bases: 11. Germline V gene sequence: CDR1 MDHEN, CDR2 SYDVKM. The CDR3 nucleotides read TGTGCCAGCAGGACATCAGGGGGCGCGCCGAATCAGCCCCAGCATTTT. Residues: CASRTSGGAPNQPQHF.

The chain has TRBV27 and TRBJ1-1; D remains ambiguous. The germline gives CDR1 MNHEY, CDR2 SMNVEV (reference sequence). With 1 base removed from V and 2 bases from J, the gap between germline ends came to 5 bases. The CDR3 spans 13 residues. CDR3 DNA sequence: TGTGCCAGCAGTTTATTTTTAAACACTGAAGCTTTCTTT. As protein: CASSLFLNTEAFF.

The chain couples TRBV11-2 to TRBJ1-2; D not resolved. V was clipped by 5 bases and J by 3 bases, with 10 bases between them. This CDR3 has 13 residues. Germline V gene data show CDR1 as SGHAT and CDR2 as FQNNGV. CDR3 region: CASSLSIDYGYTF. The CDR3 bases are TGTGCCAGCAGCCTAAGCATCGACTATGGCTACACCTTC.

The DNA for the CDR3 is TGTGCCAGCAGCTTAGGGGGAGAATCTGAAGCTTTCTTT. Translated: CASSLGGESEAFF. The chain combines TRBV5-4 with TRBJ1-1; possible D gene TRBD1, 6 bases. Germline-derived CDR1 and CDR2 are SGHNT and YYREEE (reference sequence). CDR3 length: 13 residues. V shed 2 bases and J shed 6 bases, with 11 bases lying between them.

The J gene is TRBJ2-1, the V gene TRBV7-2; TRBD1 matches 11 bases. The germline CDR1 and CDR2 sequences are SGHTA and FQGNSA. This CDR3 region has 17 residues. V lost 5 bases, J lost 10 bases, and 16 bases stayed unmatched. The CDR3 nucleotides are TGTGCCAGCAGCCAATACGGGACAGGGGGTTTAGGCGCAGAGCAGTTCTTC. Translation: CASSQYGTGGLGAEQFF.

Details on this clone: The same CDR3 can be traced to other DNA sequences in this sample. The rearrangement uses TRBV5-4 and TRBJ1-2, with 8 nucleotides matching TRBD1. The V and J ends lost 2 bases and 3 bases, in that order; junction bases with no gene match: 18. The germline gives CDR1 SGHNT, CDR2 YYREEE (reference sequence). This CDR3 comprises 19 residues. The CDR3 here is CASSFPPGQGSGRHYGYTF. As DNA, the CDR3 is TGTGCCAGCAGCTTTCCTCCTGGACAGGGCAGCGGCCGACACTATGGCTACACCTTC.

The chain joins TRBV15 to TRBJ2-7; 9 positions agree with TRBD2. The CDR3 is 18 residues long. The germline CDR1 and CDR2 sequences are LNHNV and YYDKDF (reference sequence). V shed 0 bases, J shed 0 bases, and the junction held 9 bases outside the gene matches. The CDR3, as DNA: TGTGCCACCAGCAGAGATCTGGCGCTAGCGGGGCGCTCCTACGAGCAGTACTTC. Amino acids: CATSRDLALAGRSYEQYF.